These T cell receptor beta chains were read from a single sample in a study of T cells in Graves' hyperthyroidism and ophthalmopathy. TCRdb passed the multiplex PCR reads through MiXCR, listing each CDR3 protein once. The sample holds roughly 560,000 distinct CDR3 sequences, about 14% seen once. The sequenced sample was blood. The receptors derive from a middle-aged woman with Graves' ophthalmopathy. Each CDR3 is given with its conserved first and last residue. A D gene is named only where the DNA matches it firmly. Clone size is shown for a subset of rows, as once, few, many or a class of expanded clone.

TRBV3-1	TRBJ2-7	-	-	TGTGCCAGCAGCCAAGGTCGGGGGGGGACAGTATCCTACGAGCAGTACTTC	CASSQGRGGTVSYEQYF
TRBV7-2	TRBJ2-5	many	TRBD1	TGTGCCAGCAGATCCGGGACAGGGGTCTTGGAGACCCAGTACTTC	CASRSGTGVLETQYF
TRBV7-2	TRBJ1-1	many	-	TGTGCCAGCAGTAGTAACAGGGTGTTGGGTGAAGCTTTCTTT	CASSSNRVLGEAFF
TRBV7-8	TRBJ2-7	many	-	TGTGCCAGCAGCTTAGCGCGAGAAAGGTTCGAGCAGTACTTC	CASSLARERFEQYF
TRBV20-1	TRBJ2-7	many	TRBD2	TGCAGTGCTAGAGTGAGACTAGCGGGAGTACCCTACGAGCAGTACTTC	CSARVRLAGVPYEQYF
TRBV7-3	TRBJ1-1	few	TRBD1	TGTGCCAGCAGCCCGCCGGACAGGGCGTCGGACACTGAAGCTTTCTTT	CASSPPDRASDTEAFF
TRBV6-5	TRBJ2-5	many	-	TGTGCCAGCAGTTACGGTCTCCTGGTGGGGGGAGCTGACACCCAGTACTTC	CASSYGLLVGGADTQYF
TRBV12-3/TRBV12-4	TRBJ1-1	many	-	TGTGCCAGCAGTTTCCAGGGTGCCGAAGCTTTCTTT	CASSFQGAEAFF
TRBV19	TRBJ1-2	-	TRBD1	TGTGCCAGTAGTACCCACCCGGGACAGGGGAACGGCTATGGCTACACCTTC	CASSTHPGQGNGYGYTF
TRBV27	TRBJ1-1	once	-	TGTGGCAGCAGTTTATCGACAGGCACTGAAGCTTTCTTT	CGSSLSTGTEAFF
TRBV28	TRBJ1-2	few	TRBD1	TGTGCCACCGGACCGGACAGGGTTTATGGCTACACCTTC	CATGPDRVYGYTF
TRBV15	TRBJ1-1	many	TRBD1	TGTGCCACCAGCAGGGGACAGAGGGTGAACACTGAAGCTTTCTTT	CATSRGQRVNTEAFF
TRBV6-2/TRBV6-3	TRBJ2-7	few	-	TGTGCCAGCAGTTACAAGGGGGAAAACTACGAGCAGTACTTC	CASSYKGENYEQYF
TRBV5-1	TRBJ2-5	-	-	TGCGCCAGCAGCCCGATAAAACAAGAGACCCAGTACTTC	CASSPIKQETQYF
TRBV28	TRBJ2-7	-	-	TGTGCCAGCACTCGACAGTTTCCCGAGCAGTACTTC	CASTRQFPEQYF
TRBV28	TRBJ2-5	many	-	TGTGCCAGCAGTTTATATTCCATCTCTCAGACCCAGTACTTC	CASSLYSISQTQYF
TRBV7-8	TRBJ2-7	-	TRBD1	TGTGCCAGCAGCTTAGCGAAATCCGGGACAGGGTCCTACGAGCAGTACTTC	CASSLAKSGTGSYEQYF
TRBV6-2/TRBV6-3	TRBJ1-1	many	TRBD1	TGTGCCAGCAGTTACGGGGGGACAGGGGGTGTCGCTTTCTTT	CASSYGGTGGVAFF
TRBV7-9	TRBJ2-5	many	-	TGTGCCAGCAGCCCCTTAACCGGAGAATGGGAGACCCAGTACTTC	CASSPLTGEWETQYF
TRBV12-3/TRBV12-4	TRBJ1-1	many	-	TGTGCCAGCAGTGTACAGGGTACGATCCCTGAAGCTTTCTTT	CASSVQGTIPEAFF
TRBV20-1	TRBJ1-5	many	TRBD1	TGCAGTGCTAGACTCGGGACAGGGAGCAATCAGCCCCAGCATTTT	CSARLGTGSNQPQHF
TRBV6-1	TRBJ2-2	-	TRBD1	TGTGCCAGCACCCTTAAGGACAGGGGGGACACCGGGGAGCTGTTTTTT	CASTLKDRGDTGELFF
TRBV10-2	TRBJ2-7	-	TRBD2	TGCGCCAGCAGGGCAGCGGGAGGGCCTCGATACGAGCAGTACTTC	CASRAAGGPRYEQYF
TRBV6-1	TRBJ2-2	once	TRBD1	TGTGCCAGCAAGCTAGGGACAGGGGGCACCGGGGAGCTGTTTTTT	CASKLGTGGTGELFF
TRBV4-3	TRBJ1-1	many	-	TGCGCCAGCAGCCAATCCGGACGGGGGAACACTGAAGCTTTCTTT	CASSQSGRGNTEAFF
TRBV27	TRBJ1-1	many	-	TGTGCCCCGGGCAGGGGGAACACTGAAGCTTTCTTT	CAPGRGNTEAFF
TRBV19	TRBJ1-2	many	TRBD1	TGTGCCAGTAGTATAGTCGGCAGGGGGCCGGATGGCTACACCTTC	CASSIVGRGPDGYTF